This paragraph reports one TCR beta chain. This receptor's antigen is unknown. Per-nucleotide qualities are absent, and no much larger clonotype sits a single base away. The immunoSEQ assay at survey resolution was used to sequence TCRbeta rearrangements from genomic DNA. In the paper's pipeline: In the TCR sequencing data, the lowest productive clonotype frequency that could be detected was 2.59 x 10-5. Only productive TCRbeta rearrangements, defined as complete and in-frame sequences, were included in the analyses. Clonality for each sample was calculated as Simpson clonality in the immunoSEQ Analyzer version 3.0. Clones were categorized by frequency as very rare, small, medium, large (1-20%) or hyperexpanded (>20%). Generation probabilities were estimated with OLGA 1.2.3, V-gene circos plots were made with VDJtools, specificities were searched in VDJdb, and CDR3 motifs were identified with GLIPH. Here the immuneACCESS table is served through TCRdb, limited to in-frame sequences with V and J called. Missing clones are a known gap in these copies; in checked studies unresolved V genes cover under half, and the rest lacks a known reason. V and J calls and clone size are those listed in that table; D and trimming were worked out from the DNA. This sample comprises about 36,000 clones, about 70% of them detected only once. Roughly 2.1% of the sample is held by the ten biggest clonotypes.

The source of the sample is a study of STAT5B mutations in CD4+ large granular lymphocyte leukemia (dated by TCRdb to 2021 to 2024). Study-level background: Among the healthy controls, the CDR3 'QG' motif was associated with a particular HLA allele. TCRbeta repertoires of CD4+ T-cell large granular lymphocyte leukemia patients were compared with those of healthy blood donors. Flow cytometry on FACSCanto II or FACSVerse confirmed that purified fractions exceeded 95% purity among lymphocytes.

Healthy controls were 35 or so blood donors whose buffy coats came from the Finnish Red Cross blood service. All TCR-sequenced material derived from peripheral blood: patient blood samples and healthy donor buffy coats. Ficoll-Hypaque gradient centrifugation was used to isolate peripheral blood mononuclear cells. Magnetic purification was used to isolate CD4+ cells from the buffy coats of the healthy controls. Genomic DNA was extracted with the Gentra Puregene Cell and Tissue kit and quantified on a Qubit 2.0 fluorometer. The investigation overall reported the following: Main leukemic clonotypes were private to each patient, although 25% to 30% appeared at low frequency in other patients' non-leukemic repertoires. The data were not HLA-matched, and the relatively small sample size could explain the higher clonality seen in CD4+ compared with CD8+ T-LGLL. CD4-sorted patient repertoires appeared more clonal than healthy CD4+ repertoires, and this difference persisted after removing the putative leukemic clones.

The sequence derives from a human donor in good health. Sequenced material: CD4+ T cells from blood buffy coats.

The DNA is as follows: TGTGCCAGCAGCTACGACAGGGTTGGGGATTCACCCCTCCACTTT. Its amino acids are CASSYDRVGDSPLHF. The sequence links TRBV5-4 to TRBJ1-6, and 7 junction bases match TRBD1. The germline V gene (reference sequence) provides CDR1 SGHNT and CDR2 YYREEE. The cysteine opens and the phenylalanine closes a CDR3 of 15 amino acids. The DNA shown is the 45-base CDR3, in frame from base 1. V ends up 3 bases short and J 8 bases short, with an unmatched junction base count of 8.